This record looks at one TCR beta chain sequence and its context. The sample holds many counts of this clonotype. The antigen it recognizes is unknown. No base-level quality is on record; no much larger clone is a single base apart. V is shortened by 0 bases, J by 1 base, and the region joining them spans 12 bases. The CDR3, from cysteine to phenylalanine, totals 17 residues. The retained sequence is limited to the CDR3, 51 bases, with the frame set at the first base. CDR1 and CDR2 were assigned from the germline V gene (reference sequence) as LGHDT and YNNKEL. The source of the sample is a study of human T cells and chemical hapten exposure (dated by TCRdb to 2020 to 2022). For context, the study as a whole: For sensitization, 2% DPC in acetone was applied to a roughly 2 cm by roughly 2 cm area of upper inner arm skin. Throughout the study period of roughly five months, patients also received therapeutic DPC doses to the scalp every week. Patch tests used Finn chambers with 0.01% DPC on the upper back, scored after 6 days by International Contact Dermatitis Research Group standards. Alopecia areata with under or over 50% scalp involvement, alopecia totalis and alopecia universalis were represented in the patient cohort, which was mostly female. Libraries were pooled for sequencing, and variation in per-sample TCR yields was attributed mainly to small differences in library volumes within the pool. This study followed changes in the peripheral blood TCR repertoire in vivo during primary and secondary sensitization of alopecia patients to the hapten diphenylcyclopropenone (DPC). Blood samples were taken from patients before sensitization (week 0) and then at 2, 6 and about 24 weeks after DPC sensitization. Approximately 28 alopecia patients provided blood for TCR sequencing at one to four time points (pre-sensitization, 2, 6 and 24 weeks).

The intended sense of this specimen's time point label: pre-sensitization, week 0. The sample's treatment or condition label, decoded: therapeutic diphenylcyclopropenone sensitization with weekly scalp DPC. Blood at each patch-test visit was drawn before the patch test was applied. Patients were considered eligible if aged 18 to 70, diagnosed with alopecia and deemed suitable for DPC therapy, and patients were excluded if pregnant. Total RNA was extracted from unfractionated whole blood collected in Tempus Blood RNA tubes. Libraries were prepared through RACE. Sequencing was carried out with a NextSeq 500. During library preparation, unique molecular identifiers were attached to individual cDNA molecules so that TCRs could be counted quantitatively and reproducibly. Each blood RNA sample was used to sequence both TCR alpha and TCR beta chains. The study's own analysis went as follows. Samples had a median of about 90,000 TCRs, with a range from roughly 23,224 to 750,000. The Decombinator software suite was used to annotate V, J and CDR3 in the TCR reads. Every sample was subsampled to the same number of TCRs (28,000) for the PS versus PT1 abundance plots. Expanded TCRs were defined as absent before sensitization and observed at least eight times at the 2-week time point. TCRdb reprocessing: public reads trimmed at Q25 with fastp, clones called with MiXCR, in-frame beta chains kept. When rows share a CDR3 protein, they turn into one entry using the most common DNA and genes. Here the V and J calls rest on TCRdb's processing, not on the authors' analysis. Present in this sample are under 400,000 distinct CDR3 sequences, more than 4.5% of which were seen just once. The ten largest clones take up approximately 2.4% of the sample.

General findings and caveats noted by the study authors: Repeated subsampling changed both the strength of the expansion versus patch-test correlation and the threshold at which that correlation became significant. Patch test score was positively correlated with the number of PT1 expanded TCRs, with significance at thresholds 8, 16 and 32 but not at 4. No change with DPC sensitization was found in the number of TCRs above 1 in 1000 frequency, and no evidence of global repertoire structure alterations was found. Expanded TCRs formed significantly more large CDR3 similarity clusters than pre-sensitization or healthy control sets, consistent with antigen-driven responses. Because every patient had alopecia, a presumed autoimmune disease, the patients' immune response might differ from that of healthy individuals.

This chain is built from TRBV3-1 and TRBJ2-2; the D gene is possibly TRBD2, with 6 bases matching. This clonotype was obtained from a woman aged 45-65 years with alopecia areata. Some clones in this sample may be carry-over from other donors' samples. The sample consisted of whole blood, taken in connection with sensitization to the hapten diphenylcyclopropenone (DPC). The CDR3 reads as follows: CASSQDLGAGNTGELFF. Here is the DNA: TGTGCCAGCAGCCAAGATTTGGGAGCGGGGAACACCGGGGAGCTGTTTTTT.